The 2 T cell receptor beta chains listed next were all sequenced from one sample in a study of post-analysis software for immune sequencing data. Findings and caveats of the study: Higher frequency in patients than in controls was seen for about five TRBV segments, with TRBV5-6, TRBV5-1 and TRBV20-1 among them.

These receptors' antigens are unknown. Unique-molecular-identifier-tagged TCR beta cDNA libraries were used. TCRdb re-derived calls from the PCR reads in MiXCR, one entry per CDR3 protein. The sample gives approximately 570,000 distinct CDR3 sequences, around 47% of which show up once; 1.5% to 2% is in the top ten. The sequencing input was blood. The receptor set was obtained from a girl aged 10-17 years with multiple sclerosis.

The V and J genes are TRBV12-3 or TRBV12-4 and TRBJ1-2; D uncertain. The V end was cut by 5 bases, the J end by 8 bases, with 21 bases between. The CDR3 is 15 amino acids. The CDR3: CASSPTQEPYGGYTF. The CDR3 DNA reads as TGTGCCAGCAGTCCAACGCAAGAACCCTATGGGGGCTACACCTTC.

This clonotype has just one count. The chain combines TRBV12-3 or TRBV12-4 with TRBJ2-1; TRBD2 agrees at 13 bases. With 4 bases clipped from V and 10 bases from J, the junction kept 7 bases outside the gene matches. This CDR3 is 15 amino acids long. The CDR3 protein is CASSSQGLAGSEQFF. Written as DNA, the CDR3 is TGTGCCAGCAGTTCCCAGGGACTAGCGGGGTCAGAGCAGTTCTTC.